This paragraph covers one T cell receptor beta chain sequence. Its antigen is not yet known. Compared with germline, one end of the junction differs, possibly owing to a read error. This record comes from a study of molecular identifiers for immune sequencing clone quantification listed by TCRdb under 2018. A note on the overall study: For a replicate experiment, RNA from around 20,000 or 100,000 naive CD8 T cells was divided into five aliquots, and four of the five aliquots were sequenced. The study was a methods study using CD8 T cells to benchmark molecular-identifier clustering-based TCR repertoire sequencing (MIDCIRS) and TCR RNA copy counting.

The germline V gene (reference sequence) yields GTSNPN for CDR1 and SVGIG for CDR2. There are 14 amino acids in the CDR3, from cysteine to phenylalanine inclusive. Left in the record is the CDR3 DNA by itself, 42 bases read in frame from the first base. The library was generated by PCR. Sequenced on an Illumina HiSeq 4000. Bulk TCR libraries were made following a previously described method, with the TCR primers given in Table S5. Total RNA was purified with the Qiagen AllPrep DNA/RNA kit. Before analysis, reads from multiple sequencing runs of one library were combined. Under the source paper's analysis protocol: Only reads with exact TCR constant sequence were kept, trimmed to 150 nt, and grouped by their 12-nt molecular barcodes. Reads in each barcode group were sub-clustered using a 15% Levenshtein threshold, and a quality-weighted consensus sequence was built for each RNA molecule. Non-functional sequences were filtered out, along with any lower-count sequence sitting one edit away from another sequence. Based on fitting two negative binomial distributions, any barcode sub-cluster with under 20% of the maximum read count was discarded. Using fastp trimming at Q25 and MiXCR clonotype assembly, TCRdb reanalyzed the public sequencing data and kept in-frame beta chains. One record per CDR3 amino acid sequence lists the most common genes and DNA. It is TCRdb's table, rather than the study itself, that gives the V and J calls and clone size. Counted in this sample were about 500,000 distinct CDR3 sequences; about a fifth of them appeared once. The ten largest account for 0.7% to 1% of the sample.

Naive CD8 T cell libraries were made from about 20,000 to 1,000,000 sorted cells using 10%, 30% or 50% of purified RNA. On a BD FACSAria II, naive CD8 T cells were FACS-sorted as CD8+CD4-CCR7+CD45RA+ and collected into RLT Plus buffer. Detection sensitivity was tested by spiking Jurkat RNA equal to roughly ten TCR copies' worth into samples containing roughly 19,000-1,100,000 naive CD8 T cells. CD8 T cells were enriched using RosetteSep CD8+ T Cell Enrichment Cocktail and Ficoll-Paque, and the enriched cells then underwent ACK red cell lysis. The paper as a whole reports these results and caveats: Highly expanded clone sizes could be underestimated because identical TCR molecules may share a barcode. Without barcode sub-clustering, chimeric consensus sequences inflated TCR diversity; chimeras reached as high as 47%. In CMV-specific effector cells, clones with more than 20 RNA copies contained over 99% of molecules, whereas in naive cells such clones contained under 1% of molecules. A single cell's worth of spiked-in Jurkat TCR RNA was reported detectable even among under 1.1 million naive CD8 T cells. Modeling indicated about three TCR RNA copies recovered per cell, compared with about ten by digital PCR, which implies a capture efficiency of around 29%. Naive libraries contained spiked-in Jurkat TCR RNA (10 copies' worth), which is not part of the donor repertoire.

Sequencing was done on a sample of naive CD8+ T cells from blood, with Jurkat cell RNA spiked in. Sample cell subset or site, as interpreted from the label and publication: FACS-sorted CD8+CD4-CCR7+CD45RA+ naive T cells. The sequence was obtained from a human donor in good health. Some libraries in this study had Jurkat cell RNA spiked in. The V and J segments used are TRBV30 and TRBJ2-7; TRBD2 is perhaps the D gene, given 5 matching bases. The sequenced DNA is TGTGCCTGGAGTGTAACCGGACTCGTTTACGGGCAGTACTTC. Translated, this gives CAWSVTGLVYGQYF. With the portions outside the CDR3 filled from the reference TRBV30 and TRBJ2-7 genes, the complete variable region becomes SQTIHQWPATLVQPVGSPLSLECTVEGTSNPNLYWYRQAAGRGLQLLFYSVGIGQISSEVPQNLSASRPQDRQFILSSKKLLLSDSGFYLCAWSVTGLVYGQYFGPGTRLTVT.